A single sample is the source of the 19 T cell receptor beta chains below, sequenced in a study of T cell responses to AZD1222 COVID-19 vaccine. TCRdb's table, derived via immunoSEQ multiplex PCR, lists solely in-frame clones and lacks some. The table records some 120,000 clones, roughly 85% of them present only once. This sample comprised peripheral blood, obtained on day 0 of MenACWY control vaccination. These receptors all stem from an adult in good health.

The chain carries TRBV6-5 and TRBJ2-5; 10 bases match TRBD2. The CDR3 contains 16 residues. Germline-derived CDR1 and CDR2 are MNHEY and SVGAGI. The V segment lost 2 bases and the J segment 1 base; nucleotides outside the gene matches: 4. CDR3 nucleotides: TGTGCCAGCAGTTACGGGAGCGGGGGGGCCCAAGAGACCCAGTACTTC. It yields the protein CASSYGSGGAQETQYF.

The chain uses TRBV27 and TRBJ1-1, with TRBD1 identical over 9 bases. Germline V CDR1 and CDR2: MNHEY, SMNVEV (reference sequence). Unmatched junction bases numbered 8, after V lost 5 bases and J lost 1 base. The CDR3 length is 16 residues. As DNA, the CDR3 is TGTGCCAGCAGTGTAAGACAGGGGGGGACGAACACTGAAGCTTTCTTT. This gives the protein CASSVRQGGTNTEAFF.

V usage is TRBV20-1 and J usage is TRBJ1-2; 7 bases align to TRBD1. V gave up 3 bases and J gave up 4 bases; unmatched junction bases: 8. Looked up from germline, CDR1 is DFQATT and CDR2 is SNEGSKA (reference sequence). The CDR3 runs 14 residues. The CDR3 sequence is CSASSQGGSYGYTF. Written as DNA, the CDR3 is TGCAGTGCTAGTTCCCAGGGGGGTAGCTATGGCTACACCTTC.

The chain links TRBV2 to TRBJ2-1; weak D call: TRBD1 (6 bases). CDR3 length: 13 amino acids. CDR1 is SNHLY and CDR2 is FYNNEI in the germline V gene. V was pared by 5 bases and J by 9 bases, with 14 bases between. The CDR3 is CASSLTRDIEQFF. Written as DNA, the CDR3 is TGTGCCAGCAGTCTAACTAGGGACATTGAGCAGTTCTTC.

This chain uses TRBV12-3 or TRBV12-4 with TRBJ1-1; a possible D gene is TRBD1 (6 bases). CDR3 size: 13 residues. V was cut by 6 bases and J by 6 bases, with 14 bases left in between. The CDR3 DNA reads TGTGCCAGCAGAAGGGACACCGGATCTGAAGCTTTCTTT. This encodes CASRRDTGSEAFF.

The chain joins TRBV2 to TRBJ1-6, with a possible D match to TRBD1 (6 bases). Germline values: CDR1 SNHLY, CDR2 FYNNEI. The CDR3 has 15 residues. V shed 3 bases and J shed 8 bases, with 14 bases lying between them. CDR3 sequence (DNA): TGTGCCAGCAGTGAGGAGTCAGGGGTTGATTCACCCCTCCACTTT. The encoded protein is CASSEESGVDSPLHF.

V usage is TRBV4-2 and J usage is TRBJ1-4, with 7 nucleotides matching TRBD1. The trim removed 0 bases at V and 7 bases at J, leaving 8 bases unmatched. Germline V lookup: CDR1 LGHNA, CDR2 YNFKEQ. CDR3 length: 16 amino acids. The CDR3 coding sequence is TGTGCCAGCAGCCAAGATCCTCAGGGGGTGGGTGAAAAACTGTTTTTT. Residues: CASSQDPQGVGEKLFF.

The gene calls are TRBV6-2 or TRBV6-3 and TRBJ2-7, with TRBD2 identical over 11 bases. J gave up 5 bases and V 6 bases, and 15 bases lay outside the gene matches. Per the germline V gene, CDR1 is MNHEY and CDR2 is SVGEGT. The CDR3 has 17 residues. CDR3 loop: CASSPWASSGGLHEQYF. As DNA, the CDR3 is TGTGCCAGCAGCCCTTGGGCGTCTAGCGGGGGGCTACACGAGCAGTACTTC.

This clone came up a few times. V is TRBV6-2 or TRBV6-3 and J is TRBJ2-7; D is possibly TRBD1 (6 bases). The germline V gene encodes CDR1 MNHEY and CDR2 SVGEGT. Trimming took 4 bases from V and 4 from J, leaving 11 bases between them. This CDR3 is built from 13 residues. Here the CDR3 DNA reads TGTGCCAGCAGTTTTTCCCAGGGGTACGAGCAGTACTTC. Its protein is CASSFSQGYEQYF.

DNA of the CDR3: TGCGCCAGCAGCTTTGGGCCCCCTGAAGCGACCCAGTACTTC. Amino acid sequence: CASSFGPPEATQYF. The chain combines TRBV5-1 with TRBJ2-5; D not resolved. V lost 2 bases, J lost 7 bases, and 15 bases lay in between. Germline values: CDR1 SGHRS, CDR2 YFSETQ. The CDR3 runs to 14 residues.

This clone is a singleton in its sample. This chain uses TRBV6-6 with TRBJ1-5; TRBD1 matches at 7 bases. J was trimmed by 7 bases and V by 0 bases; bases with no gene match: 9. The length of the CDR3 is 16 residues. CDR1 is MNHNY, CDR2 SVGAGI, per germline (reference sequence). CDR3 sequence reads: CASSYSRTGGGQPQHF. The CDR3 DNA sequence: TGTGCCAGCAGTTACTCGAGGACAGGCGGTGGCCAGCCCCAGCATTTT.

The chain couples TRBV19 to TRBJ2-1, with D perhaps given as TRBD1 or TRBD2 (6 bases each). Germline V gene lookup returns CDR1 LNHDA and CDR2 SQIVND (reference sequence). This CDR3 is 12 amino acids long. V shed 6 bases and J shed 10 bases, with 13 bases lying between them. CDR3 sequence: CASSTPGAEQFF. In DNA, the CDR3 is TGTGCCAGTAGCACCCCGGGGGCCGAGCAGTTCTTC.

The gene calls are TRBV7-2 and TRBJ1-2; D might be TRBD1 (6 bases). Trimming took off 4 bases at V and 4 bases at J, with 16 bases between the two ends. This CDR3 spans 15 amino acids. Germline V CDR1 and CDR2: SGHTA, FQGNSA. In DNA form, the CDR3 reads TGTGCCAGCAGCTCCCAGGACAAGGGGGGCTATGGCTACACCTTC. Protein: CASSSQDKGGYGYTF.

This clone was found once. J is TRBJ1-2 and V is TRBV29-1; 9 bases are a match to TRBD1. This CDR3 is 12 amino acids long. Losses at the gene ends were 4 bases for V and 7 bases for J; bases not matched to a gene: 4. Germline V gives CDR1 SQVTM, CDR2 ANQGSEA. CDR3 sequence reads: CSVAGQGLGYTF. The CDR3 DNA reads TGCAGCGTTGCGGGACAGGGTCTTGGCTACACCTTC. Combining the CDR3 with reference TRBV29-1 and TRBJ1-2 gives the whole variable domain SAVISQKPSRDICQRGTSLTIQCQVDSQVTMMFWYRQQPGQSLTLIATANQGSEATYESGFVIDKFPISRPNLTFSTLTVSNMSPEDSSIYLCSVAGQGLGYTFGSGTRLTVV.

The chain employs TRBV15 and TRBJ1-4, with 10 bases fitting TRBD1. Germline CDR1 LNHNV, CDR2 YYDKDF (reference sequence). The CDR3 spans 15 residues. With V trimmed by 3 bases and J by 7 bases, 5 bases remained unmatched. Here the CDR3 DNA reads TGTGCCACCAGCAGGGCTGGGACAGGGGCTGAAAAACTGTTTTTT. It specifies CATSRAGTGAEKLFF.

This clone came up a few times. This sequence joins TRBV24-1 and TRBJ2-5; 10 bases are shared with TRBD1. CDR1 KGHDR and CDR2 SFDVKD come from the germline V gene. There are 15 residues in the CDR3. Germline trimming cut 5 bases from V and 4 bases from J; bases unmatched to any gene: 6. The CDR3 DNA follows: TGTGCCACCAGTGCGGGACAGGGGCCTGGAGAGACCCAGTACTTC. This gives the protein CATSAGQGPGETQYF.

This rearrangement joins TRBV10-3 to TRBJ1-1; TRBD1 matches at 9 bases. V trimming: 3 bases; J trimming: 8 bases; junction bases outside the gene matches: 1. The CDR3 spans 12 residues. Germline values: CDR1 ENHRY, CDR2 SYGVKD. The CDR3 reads CAISEGTGEAFF. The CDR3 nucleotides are TGTGCCATCAGTGAAGGGACAGGGGAAGCTTTCTTT.

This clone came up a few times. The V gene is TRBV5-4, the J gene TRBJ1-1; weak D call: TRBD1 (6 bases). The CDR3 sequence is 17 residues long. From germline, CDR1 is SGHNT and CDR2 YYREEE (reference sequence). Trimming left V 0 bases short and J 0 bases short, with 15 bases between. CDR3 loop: CASSLGAGAGMNTEAFF. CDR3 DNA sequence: TGTGCCAGCAGCTTGGGAGCGGGGGCAGGGATGAACACTGAAGCTTTCTTT.

CDR3 DNA: TGTGCCAGCAGCTTGAGCGGAGGGGGCACTGAAGCTTTCTTT. Its protein product is CASSLSGGGTEAFF. V is TRBV5-4 and J is TRBJ1-1, with D perhaps matching TRBD1 (6 bases). Germline loops: CDR1 SGHNT, CDR2 YYREEE (reference sequence). The CDR3 totals 14 residues. With 1 base removed from V and 4 bases from J, the gap between germline ends came to 11 bases.